This T cell receptor (beta chain) was documented in a study of blood T cell repertoires in COVID-19. V lost 3 bases and J 5 bases, leaving 13 bases between the germline ends. Germline CDR1 is SQVTM and CDR2 is ANQGSEA. This CDR3 comprises 13 residues. TCRdb's copy holds only in-frame clones and misses some; the assay was immunoSEQ multiplex PCR. The data contain 150,000 to 200,000 clones, 65% to 85% of them singletons. The chain is built from TRBV29-1 and TRBJ1-1; the D gene is possibly TRBD1 (5 bases). The TCR sequence derives from a woman aged 25 to 45 who had been exposed to COVID-19. The sequencing input was PBMCs or T cells enriched from blood (not recorded which). CDR3 sequence (DNA): TGCAGCGTTGAGAATCAGGGAAGGACTGAAGCTTTCTTT. Its protein product is CSVENQGRTEAFF.